These 26 T cell receptor beta chains were sequenced from one sample in a study of blood T cell repertoires in COVID-19. Sequencing used immunoSEQ multiplex PCR; TCRdb keeps in-frame clones, though not all of them. The table shows about 330,000 clones, with more than 75% occurring only once. Sequencing was done on a sample of PBMCs or T cells enriched from blood (not recorded which). The receptors come from a woman younger than 35 who had recovered from COVID-19.

The gene calls are TRBV5-1 and TRBJ1-6; TRBD1 is a possible D gene (6 bases). V was trimmed by 4 bases and J by 14 bases, leaving 22 bases between them. Germline V gene sequence: CDR1 SGHRS, CDR2 YFSETQ. The CDR3 length is 15 residues. The DNA for the CDR3 is TGCGCCAGCAGCCCGGGGGGCAGGGGCCCTATGGCCCTCCACTTT. Its protein product is CASSPGGRGPMALHF.

This rearrangement joins TRBV18 to TRBJ2-5; possible D gene TRBD1, 6 bases. Germline V gives CDR1 KGHSH, CDR2 LQKENI. Trimming stripped 5 bases from V and 2 bases from J, with 15 bases between. The CDR3 consists of 15 residues. CDR3 residues: CASSAPGRGQETQYF. The DNA for the CDR3 is TGTGCCAGCTCAGCTCCCGGAAGGGGGCAAGAGACCCAGTACTTC.

For this clone: Other DNA sequences in the sample encode the same CDR3. V is TRBV5-1 and J is TRBJ2-1, with D tentatively TRBD1 (5 bases). This CDR3 spans 14 amino acids. V gave up 0 bases and J gave up 3 bases, with 7 bases separating them. Germline CDR1 reads SGHRS; CDR2 reads YFSETQ. CDR3 residues: CASSLGQSYNEQFF. Here the CDR3 DNA reads TGCGCCAGCAGCTTGGGACAGAGCTACAATGAGCAGTTCTTC.

The rearrangement joins TRBV5-8 to TRBJ1-4; 11 nucleotides line up with TRBD1. The trim removed 4 bases at V and 11 bases at J, leaving 7 bases unmatched. CDR3 length: 14 residues. Per the germline V gene, CDR1 is SGHTS and CDR2 is YDEGEE. CDR3 DNA: TGTGCCAGCAGCCTTCGGACAGGGGGCAGTAAACTGTTTTTT. This translates into CASSLRTGGSKLFF.

This sequence joins TRBV28 and TRBJ2-5; 8 nucleotides agree with TRBD2. With V trimmed by 8 bases and J by 4 bases, 9 bases remained unmatched. This CDR3 is built from 14 residues. From germline, CDR1 is MDHEN and CDR2 SYDVKM. CDR3 sequence (DNA): TGTGCCAGCCTCCCAGCGGGGGTCCCAGAGACCCAGTACTTC. Its protein product is CASLPAGVPETQYF.

The chain links TRBV6-5 to TRBJ1-2; the match to TRBD1 covers 8 bases. The CDR3 runs to 14 residues. Germline CDR1 reads MNHEY; CDR2 reads SVGAGI. The trim removed 6 bases at V and 4 bases at J, leaving 7 bases unmatched. The CDR3 here is CASSQYTGGYGYTF. The CDR3 DNA reads TGTGCCAGCAGCCAATATACAGGGGGCTATGGCTACACCTTC.

The chain recombines TRBV27 with TRBJ1-5; D may be TRBD1 (5 bases). Trimming cost V 3 bases and J 2 bases, with 11 bases left between them. The CDR3 length is 15 residues. Germline CDR1 MNHEY, CDR2 SMNVEV (reference sequence). The CDR3 reads CASSLGRGGNQPQHF. The CDR3 nucleotides read TGTGCCAGCAGTTTGGGGCGCGGGGGCAATCAGCCCCAGCATTTT.

This clone was seen a single time. The V gene is TRBV24-1, the J gene TRBJ1-2; D remains unclear. V lost 4 bases and J lost 4, with 3 bases in between. The germline V gene has CDR1 KGHDR and CDR2 SFDVKD. The CDR3 contains 11 residues. In DNA, the CDR3 is TGTGCCACCAGTGACCTCTATGGCTACACCTTC. It specifies CATSDLYGYTF.

The count of this clone is one. This rearrangement joins TRBV5-1 to TRBJ1-1; D ambiguous. Germline values: CDR1 SGHRS, CDR2 YFSETQ. The CDR3 covers 14 residues. V lost 1 base and J lost 6, with 13 bases in between. As DNA, the CDR3 is TGCGCCAGCAGCTTGATGGGCACCGACGCTGAAGCTTTCTTT. This encodes CASSLMGTDAEAFF.

The chain carries TRBV6-6 and TRBJ2-3, with 8 bases that match TRBD1. V trimming: 6 bases; J trimming: 3 bases; junction bases outside the gene matches: 11. The germline gives CDR1 MNHNY, CDR2 SVGAGI (reference sequence). The CDR3 covers 16 residues. This CDR3 reads CASSPPGQGRTDTQYF. In nucleotides, the CDR3 is TGTGCCAGCAGCCCACCAGGACAGGGTCGGACAGATACGCAGTATTTT.

V is TRBV15 and J is TRBJ2-7; TRBD1 might be the D (5 bases). Trimming removed 5 bases at V and 2 bases at J, with 19 bases between. The CDR3 runs to 16 residues. CDR1 is LNHNV and CDR2 is YYDKDF in the germline V gene (reference sequence). DNA of the CDR3: TGTGCCACCAGCGGGCGGCAGGGTTTTAACGCCTACGAGCAGTACTTC. Translated: CATSGRQGFNAYEQYF. Variable domain in full (rest from reference TRBV15 and TRBJ2-7): DAMVIQNPRYQVTQFGKPVTLSCSQTLNHNVMYWYQQKSSQAPKLLFHYYDKDFNNEADTPDNFQSRRPNTSFCFLDIRSPGLGDTAMYLCATSGRQGFNAYEQYFGPGTRLTVT.

The genes are TRBV2 and TRBJ2-7, with a weak D call TRBD2 (6 bases). Trimming stripped 4 bases from V and 4 bases from J, with 14 bases between. The V gene's germline CDR1 is SNHLY and CDR2 FYNNEI. The CDR3 runs to 14 residues. As DNA, the CDR3 is TGTGCCAGCAGTGTGCGGGGCTCCAATTACGAGCAGTACTTC. Amino acids: CASSVRGSNYEQYF.

This clone was seen only a few times. The chain carries TRBV30 and TRBJ1-1, with D perhaps TRBD1 (5 bases). Trimming removed 5 bases from V and 4 bases from J, with 11 bases in between. Germline assignment: CDR1 GTSNPN and CDR2 SVGIG (reference sequence). The CDR3 loop spans 12 amino acids. DNA of the CDR3: TGTGCCTGGGCGGGGGTTGGCACTGAAGCTTTCTTT. As protein: CAWAGVGTEAFF.

V and J are TRBV6-5 and TRBJ1-6; TRBD1 matches 9 bases. V lost 6 bases to trimming and J lost 6 bases; unmatched junction nucleotides: 6. The CDR3 covers 15 residues. Germline values: CDR1 MNHEY, CDR2 SVGAGI. Here the CDR3 DNA reads TGTGCCAGCAGCTACGTGGACAGGGGTAATTCACCCCTCCACTTT. Translation gives CASSYVDRGNSPLHF.

V is TRBV2 and J is TRBJ1-5; perhaps TRBD1 as D (5 bases). Germline assignment: CDR1 SNHLY and CDR2 FYNNEI. Trimming took 3 bases from V and 6 from J, leaving 12 bases between them. The CDR3 contains 14 residues. CDR3 region: CASSDFQGGQPQHF. The CDR3 DNA reads as TGTGCCAGCAGTGATTTCCAGGGAGGTCAGCCCCAGCATTTT.

The V and J genes are TRBV6-5 and TRBJ2-7; 7 bases align to TRBD2. Per the germline V gene, CDR1 is MNHEY and CDR2 is SVGAGI. The J segment lost 0 bases and the V segment lost 4 bases, leaving 6 bases of the junction unmatched. This CDR3 spans 15 amino acids. The CDR3 DNA is TGTGCCAGCAGTTCTGGGGGGGTAGACTCCTACGAGCAGTACTTC. It is translated as CASSSGGVDSYEQYF.

The rearrangement links TRBV6-4 to TRBJ2-3, with D possibly being TRBD2 (6 bases). CDR3 size: 13 residues. Deletions cut 3 bases from V and 3 bases from J, with 7 bases between. CDR1 MRHNA and CDR2 SNTAGT come from the germline V gene. CDR3 bases: TGTGCCAGCAGTGAGGCGGGAACAGATACGCAGTATTTT. It translates to CASSEAGTDTQYF.

The V call is TRBV5-1, the J call TRBJ1-1; D remains ambiguous. Deletions cut 6 bases from V and 4 bases from J, with 13 bases between. This CDR3 has 13 residues. Germline-derived CDR1 and CDR2 are SGHRS and YFSETQ. The CDR3 nucleotides read TGCGCCAGCAACCTCTGGGAGGGCACTGAAGCTTTCTTT. Translation gives CASNLWEGTEAFF. Based on the CDR3 plus reference TRBV5-1 and TRBJ1-1, the full variable domain is KAGVTQTPRYLIKTRGQQVTLSCSPISGHRSVSWYQQTPGQGLQFLFEYFSETQRNKGNFPGRFSGRQFSNSRSEMNVSTLELGDSALYLCASNLWEGTEAFFGQGTRLTVV.

This clone has a handful of counts. The chain recombines TRBV4-1 with TRBJ2-1, with TRBD2 identical over 7 bases. With 0 bases clipped from V and 3 bases from J, the junction kept 5 bases outside the gene matches. The V gene's germline CDR1 is MGHRA and CDR2 YSYEKL. The CDR3 sequence is 16 residues long. CDR3 in DNA: TGCGCCAGCAGCCAAGAGAGCGGGACGGGCTACAATGAGCAGTTCTTC. Its protein product is CASSQESGTGYNEQFF.

The chain uses TRBV24-1 and TRBJ1-5; the D is unclear. Germline lookup yields CDR1 KGHDR and CDR2 SFDVKD. Trimming cost V 1 base and J 0 bases, with 9 bases left between them. The length of the CDR3 is 16 residues. CDR3 sequence (DNA): TGTGCCACCAGTGATTTTCACACCCTTAGCAATCAGCCCCAGCATTTT. Its protein is CATSDFHTLSNQPQHF.

The chain combines TRBV2 with TRBJ1-5; D uncertain. Germline CDR1 reads SNHLY; CDR2 reads FYNNEI. V gave up 3 bases and J gave up 7 bases, with 7 bases separating them. The CDR3 extends over 12 amino acids. The CDR3 loop is CASSDRFQPQHF. The CDR3 coding sequence is TGTGCCAGCAGTGACAGGTTCCAGCCCCAGCATTTT.

This sequence joins TRBV19 and TRBJ1-1; D uncertain. The V end was cut by 6 bases, the J end by 4 bases, with 18 bases between. The CDR3 totals 15 residues. CDR1 and CDR2 from the germline V gene are LNHDA and SQIVND (reference sequence). As DNA, the CDR3 is TGTGCCAGTAGCTCCTGGCAGAATACCTTCACTGAAGCTTTCTTT. Amino acid sequence: CASSSWQNTFTEAFF.

In DNA form, the CDR3 reads TGTGCCATCAGTGGGACAGAGAACTCTGGAAACACCATATATTTT. Residues: CAISGTENSGNTIYF. The chain recombines TRBV10-3 with TRBJ1-3, with D possibly matching TRBD1 (6 bases). In germline, CDR1 is ENHRY, CDR2 SYGVKD. The germline V and J ends were trimmed by 4 bases and 0 bases, with 10 bases remaining between them. CDR3 length: 15 residues.

This CDR3 is CATSEGTSVSTQYF. DNA for the CDR3: TGTGCCACCAGTGAAGGGACTAGCGTGAGTACGCAGTATTTT. The chain is built from TRBV24-1 and TRBJ2-3, with 10 bases fitting TRBD2. The CDR3 runs 14 residues. CDR1 and CDR2 (germline): KGHDR, SFDVKD. After removal of 4 bases from V and 8 bases from J, the junction contained 5 bases not matched to a gene.

V is TRBV28 and J is TRBJ2-7; 9 nucleotides align to TRBD1. The germline V gene encodes CDR1 MDHEN and CDR2 SYDVKM. This CDR3 is built from 12 residues. J lost 13 bases, V lost 6 bases, and 10 bases had no gene match. The CDR3 nucleotides read TGTGCCAGCAGCTCCACCGGGACAGGGCGTTACTTC. Translating it yields CASSSTGTGRYF. Supplemented by reference TRBV28 and TRBJ2-7, the full variable domain reads DVKVTQSSRYLVKRTGEKVFLECVQDMDHENMFWYRQDPGLGLRLIYFSYDVKMKEKGDIPEGYSVSREKKERFSLILESASTNQTSMYLCASSSTGTGRYFGPGTRLTVT.

This clone was seen only once. The rearrangement uses TRBV4-2 and TRBJ2-5, with TRBD2 matching 11 bases. V shed 0 bases and J 5 bases; nucleotides not matched to a gene: 5. The CDR3 length is 16 residues. Germline V gene lookup returns CDR1 LGHNA and CDR2 YNFKEQ. CDR3 sequence (DNA): TGTGCCAGCAGCCAAGACGATAGCGGGGGGGCTGAGACCCAGTACTTC. Protein sequence: CASSQDDSGGAETQYF.